A single sample is the source of the 26 T cell receptor beta chains below, sequenced in a study of blood T cell repertoires in COVID-19. Here immunoSEQ multiplex PCR was the method, and the copy in TCRdb shows in-frame clones only, minus some. The sample records 250,000 to 300,000 clones, 85% to 90% being singletons. The sequenced sample was PBMCs or T cells enriched from blood (not recorded which). The receptors were gathered from a woman in her forties or fifties who had been exposed to COVID-19.

In DNA form, the CDR3 reads TGTGCCAGCAGCCCCGAGGGTCATAACTCTGGAAACACCATATATTTT. Its protein product is CASSPEGHNSGNTIYF. The chain is built from TRBV9 and TRBJ1-3, with D unresolved. The germline gives CDR1 SGDLS, CDR2 YYNGEE. Trimming stripped 4 bases from V and 0 bases from J, with 14 bases between. This CDR3 comprises 16 residues.

In the case of this clone: The junction differs from germline at one of its ends, possibly a read error. This chain joins TRBV5-1 and TRBJ1-5; 7 bases align to TRBD1. This CDR3 spans 14 amino acids. CDR1 is SGHRS and CDR2 is YFSETQ in the germline V gene. For the CDR3, the DNA is TGCGCCATCAGCGACAGGGTTGGCGATCAGCCCCAGCATTTT. This translates into CAISDRVGDQPQHF.

V and J are TRBV19 and TRBJ1-6; D ambiguous. Germline V lookup: CDR1 LNHDA, CDR2 SQIVND (reference sequence). This CDR3 comprises 13 residues. V was cut by 6 bases and J by 5 bases, with 8 bases left in between. DNA for the CDR3: TGTGCCAGTAGCTCCCGAGATAATTCACCCCTCCACTTT. Its translation is CASSSRDNSPLHF.

The chain uses TRBV6-5 and TRBJ2-5; 8 positions match TRBD1. This CDR3 is 15 amino acids long. Per germline, CDR1 MNHEY and CDR2 SVGAGI. J lost 4 bases, V lost 5 bases, and 9 bases had no gene match. The CDR3 DNA reads as TGTGCCAGCAGTCTAGGACAGGGACTCTCAGAGACCCAGTACTTC. It translates to CASSLGQGLSETQYF.

V gene TRBV28 combines with J gene TRBJ2-4; D gene ambiguous. Trimming shortened V by 3 bases and J by 0 bases, and 15 bases separated the two germline ends. There are 17 residues in the CDR3. Germline V lookup: CDR1 MDHEN, CDR2 SYDVKM. In DNA form, the CDR3 reads TGTGCCAGCAGTTTTCGTAGCCATACAACAGCCAAAAACATTCAGTACTTC. This gives the protein CASSFRSHTTAKNIQYF.

The chain employs TRBV11-3 and TRBJ1-5; 7 bases are a match to TRBD1. CDR3 length equals 16 residues. Germline CDR1 and CDR2: SGHNT and YENEEA. Unmatched junction bases numbered 8, after V lost 6 bases and J lost 0 bases. For the CDR3, the DNA is TGTGCCAGCAGAGACAGGGAGTTTCATAGCAATCAGCCCCAGCATTTT. As protein: CASRDREFHSNQPQHF. Complete variable domain (other parts from reference TRBV11-3 and TRBJ1-5): EAGVVQSPRYKIIEKKQPVAFWCNPISGHNTLYWYLQNLGQGPELLIRYENEEAVDDSQLPKDRFSAERLKGVDSTLKIQPAELGDSAVYLCASRDREFHSNQPQHFGDGTRLSIL.

The chain recombines TRBV5-1 with TRBJ1-2, with TRBD1 as a possible D gene (6 bases). The CDR3 loop spans 13 amino acids. The germline V and J ends were trimmed by 4 bases and 7 bases, with 14 bases remaining between them. Germline lookup yields CDR1 SGHRS and CDR2 YFSETQ. The CDR3 loop reads CASSQSTGLGYTF. The CDR3 DNA reads as TGCGCCAGCAGCCAAAGCACAGGGCTTGGCTACACCTTC.

The rearrangement uses TRBV28 and TRBJ1-5, with 7 bases matching TRBD1. Germline CDR1 is MDHEN and CDR2 is SYDVKM. J lost 7 bases, V lost 6 bases, and 9 bases had no gene match. This CDR3 comprises 14 residues. CDR3 nucleotide sequence: TGTGCCAGCAGGATAGGGGGCGCCGGGCAGCCCCAGCATTTT. Translating gives CASRIGGAGQPQHF.

This clone is a singleton in its sample. This rearrangement joins TRBV6-1 to TRBJ1-5, with D maybe TRBD1 (5 bases). The CDR3 totals 16 residues. CDR1 and CDR2 from the germline V gene are MNHNS and SASEGT. V lost 0 bases to trimming and J lost 1 base, with 10 bases between them. The chain's CDR3 is CASSEAWGGSNQPQHF. CDR3 nucleotides: TGTGCCAGCAGTGAAGCTTGGGGGGGAAGCAATCAGCCCCAGCATTTT.

The chain joins TRBV5-4 to TRBJ2-5; D perhaps matches TRBD2 (6 bases). Germline V lookup: CDR1 SGHNT, CDR2 YYREEE (reference sequence). There are 17 residues in the CDR3. V lost 0 bases and J 5 bases, leaving 20 bases between the germline ends. The CDR3 reads CASSLAVMAGGGETQYF. DNA for the CDR3: TGTGCCAGCAGCTTGGCCGTTATGGCTGGAGGAGGGGAGACCCAGTACTTC. Full variable domain (missing parts from reference TRBV5-4 and TRBJ2-5): ETGVTQSPTHLIKTRGQQVTLRCSSQSGHNTVSWYQQALGQGPQFIFQYYREEENGRGNFPPRFSGLQFPNYSSELNVNALELDDSALYLCASSLAVMAGGGETQYFGPGTRLLVL.

This clone was observed once. J is TRBJ1-1 and V is TRBV6-5; tentatively, D is TRBD1 (6 bases). The CDR3 runs to 13 residues. V was cut by 7 bases and J by 1 base, with 10 bases left in between. Germline values: CDR1 MNHEY, CDR2 SVGAGI. CDR3 region: CASTQGPNTEAFF. The CDR3 nucleotides are TGTGCCAGCACACAGGGTCCGAACACTGAAGCTTTCTTT.

In the case of this clone: Germline is not matched at one junction end, which may reflect a read error. The chain couples TRBV28 to TRBJ2-2, with D hard to call. Germline values: CDR1 MDHEN, CDR2 SYDVKM. The CDR3 runs to 15 residues. The CDR3 here is CASSLWQRNAGELFF. The CDR3 DNA sequence: TGTGCCAGCAGTTTATGGCAGAGGAACGCCGGGGAGCTGTTTTTT.

The genes are TRBV10-3 and TRBJ2-5, with 10 nucleotides matching TRBD2. The CDR3 contains 13 residues. Germline values: CDR1 ENHRY, CDR2 SYGVKD. The trim removed 9 bases at V and 4 bases at J, leaving 5 bases unmatched. The chain's CDR3 is CAISGGTRETQYF. CDR3 in DNA: TGTGCCATTAGCGGGGGGACCCGAGAGACCCAGTACTTC.

The chain is built from TRBV19 and TRBJ1-1; D remains ambiguous. The germline CDR1 and CDR2 sequences are LNHDA and SQIVND (reference sequence). The ends were cut back, 8 bases at V and 11 bases at J, with 24 bases in the middle. The CDR3 loop spans 14 amino acids. The CDR3 loop is CASLLRASGSGAFF. CDR3 nucleotide sequence: TGTGCCAGTCTCCTCCGGGCCAGCGGTTCGGGGGCTTTCTTT.

The V gene is TRBV5-3, the J gene TRBJ1-1, with D uncertain. TRBV5-3 is reported as an ORF; its role is uncertain. V was shortened by 0 bases and J by 8 bases, with 11 bases between the two germline ends. The CDR3 is made up of 13 amino acids. The CDR3 region is CARSLGHETEAFF. The CDR3 DNA sequence: TGTGCCAGAAGCTTGGGGCACGAAACCGAAGCTTTCTTT.

J is TRBJ1-5 and V is TRBV7-9; D ambiguous. V was shortened by 5 bases and J by 5 bases, with 10 bases between the two germline ends. The CDR3 has 13 residues. Germline lookup yields CDR1 SEHNR and CDR2 FQNEAQ (reference sequence). The CDR3 DNA sequence: TGTGCCAGCAGCCATAATTCGGATCAGCCCCAGCATTTT. Protein: CASSHNSDQPQHF.

The chain uses TRBV7-8 and TRBJ2-6; 8 bases line up with TRBD1. V trimming: 2 bases; J trimming: 0 bases; junction bases outside the gene matches: 12. The CDR3 length is 20 residues. Germline values: CDR1 SGHVS, CDR2 FQNEAQ. The CDR3: CASSLREQGTGASGANVLTF. The CDR3 DNA follows: TGTGCCAGCAGCTTACGAGAGCAAGGGACAGGCGCCTCTGGGGCCAACGTCCTGACTTTC.

This clone was seen a single time. The chain has TRBV6-1 and TRBJ2-7; 7 nucleotides align to TRBD2. The CDR3 is 16 residues long. The germline V gene has CDR1 MNHNS and CDR2 SASEGT. Trimming cost V 3 bases and J 1 base; bases outside gene matches: 9. The CDR3 loop reads CASSDWEGTTSYEQYF. CDR3 nucleotide sequence: TGTGCCAGCAGTGATTGGGAGGGAACCACATCCTACGAGCAGTACTTC.

V gene TRBV7-9 combines with J gene TRBJ1-4, with 12 nucleotides matching TRBD1. Trimming at V came to 5 bases and at J to 7 bases, leaving 11 bases not matched to a gene. The CDR3 length is 17 residues. Germline CDR1 is SEHNR and CDR2 is FQNEAQ (reference sequence). The CDR3 protein is CASSLGTGGSSSEKLFF. CDR3 DNA sequence: TGTGCCAGCAGCCTCGGGACAGGGGGCAGTAGTAGTGAAAAACTGTTTTTT.

The genes are TRBV7-9 and TRBJ1-2; D unclear. V was trimmed by 2 bases and J by 2 bases, leaving 9 bases between them. The CDR3 extends over 14 amino acids. Germline lookup yields CDR1 SEHNR and CDR2 FQNEAQ (reference sequence). This chain's CDR3 is CASSLTQPNYGYTF. Here the CDR3 DNA reads TGTGCCAGCAGCTTAACACAGCCGAACTATGGCTACACCTTC.

The rearrangement links TRBV6-5 to TRBJ2-7; 11 bases are shared with TRBD2. V trimming: 5 bases; J trimming: 2 bases; junction bases outside the gene matches: 5. This CDR3 region has 15 residues. Germline CDR1 and CDR2: MNHEY and SVGAGI. DNA for the CDR3: TGTGCCAGCAGTCCAACTAGCGGGGGCCCCTACGAGCAGTACTTC. Protein: CASSPTSGGPYEQYF.

V usage is TRBV19 and J usage is TRBJ1-2; D gene uncertain. The CDR3 is made up of 12 amino acids. The germline V gene has CDR1 LNHDA and CDR2 SQIVND (reference sequence). Between the trimmed V and J ends, which lost 5 bases and 5 bases, there was a span of 9 bases. Here the CDR3 DNA reads TGTGCCAGTAGTTCCCGGACTTATGGCTACACCTTC. It specifies CASSSRTYGYTF.

V is TRBV2 and J is TRBJ1-2; the D is unclear. V was trimmed by 3 bases and J by 2 bases, leaving 10 bases between them. The CDR3 consists of 14 residues. From germline, CDR1 is SNHLY and CDR2 FYNNEI. CDR3 loop: CASSERDTNYGYTF. The CDR3 DNA reads as TGTGCCAGCAGTGAGCGCGACACCAACTATGGCTACACCTTC.

Notes on this clone: The identical CDR3 is also encoded by other nucleotide sequences in the sample. The chain has TRBV5-1 and TRBJ2-7; 10 nucleotides agree with TRBD1. Germline V gene sequence: CDR1 SGHRS, CDR2 YFSETQ. V lost 0 bases and J lost 1; bases outside the gene matches: 1. This CDR3 has 15 residues. CDR3 bases: TGCGCCAGCAGCTTGGAGGGACAGGGGTCCTACGAGCAGTACTTC. Its protein is CASSLEGQGSYEQYF.

This clone was picked up one time. The rearrangement links TRBV19 to TRBJ1-6; TRBD1 is a possible D gene (6 bases). The CDR3 has 15 residues. In germline, CDR1 is LNHDA, CDR2 SQIVND (reference sequence). Trimming took off 5 bases at V and 4 bases at J, with 12 bases between the two ends. The CDR3 bases are TGTGCCAGTAGTTACACACAGGGTTATAATTCACCCCTCCACTTT. Translated: CASSYTQGYNSPLHF.

This chain links TRBV7-2 with TRBJ2-7; D gene uncertain. Germline V gene lookup returns CDR1 SGHTA and CDR2 FQGNSA. CDR3 length: 14 residues. V shed 1 base and J shed 6 bases, with 13 bases lying between them. As DNA, the CDR3 is TGTGCCAGCAGCTTAGTTGGGCCAAATGGCGAGCAGTACTTC. It specifies CASSLVGPNGEQYF.